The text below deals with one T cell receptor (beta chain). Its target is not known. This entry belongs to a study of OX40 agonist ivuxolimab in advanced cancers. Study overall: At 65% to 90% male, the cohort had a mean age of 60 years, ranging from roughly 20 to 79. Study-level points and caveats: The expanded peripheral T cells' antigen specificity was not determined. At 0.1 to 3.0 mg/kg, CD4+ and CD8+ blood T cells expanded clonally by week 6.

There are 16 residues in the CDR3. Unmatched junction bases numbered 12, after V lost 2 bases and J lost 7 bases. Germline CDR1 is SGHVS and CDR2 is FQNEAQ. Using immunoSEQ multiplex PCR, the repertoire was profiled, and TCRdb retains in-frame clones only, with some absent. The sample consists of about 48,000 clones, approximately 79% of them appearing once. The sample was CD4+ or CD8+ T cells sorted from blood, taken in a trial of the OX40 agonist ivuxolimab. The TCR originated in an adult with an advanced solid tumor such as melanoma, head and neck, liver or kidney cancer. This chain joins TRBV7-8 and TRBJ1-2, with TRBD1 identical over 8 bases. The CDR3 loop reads CASSLNGGQAGFGYTF. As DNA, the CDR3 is TGTGCCAGCAGCTTAAATGGGGGACAGGCAGGGTTTGGCTACACCTTC.